This TCR beta chain was identified in a study of cytomegalovirus exposure and HLA in healthy donors. There are 15 residues in the CDR3. Germline lookup yields CDR1 LNHDA and CDR2 SQIVND (reference sequence). The V end was cut by 7 bases, the J end by 1 base, with 16 bases between. PCR employed 60 Vbeta and 13 Jbeta primers. Method: immunoSEQ multiplex PCR; TCRdb's copy keeps in-frame clones and lacks some. The table records 200,000 to 250,000 clones, about 81% of them present only once. Worth noting for this clone: Its specificity is unknown.

Those who donated were healthy bone marrow donors. Study results and limitations: The study put under 200 TCR beta chains on its list as cytomegalovirus-associated. Versus the 666-donor mean, an Asian-associated ancestry cluster reportedly showed fewer N-insertions in a later analysis. In a later analysis, TCR beta V- and J-gene trimming showed a link to a missense DCLRE1C variant.

This TCR was sampled from a woman between 40 and 55 years old in good health and CMV-seronegative. Source material: PBMCs. The V gene is TRBV19, the J gene TRBJ1-1; TRBD1 is a possible D gene (5 bases). In nucleotides, the CDR3 is TGTGCCAGTATCTTGGCGGGGGGTTCGAACACTGAAGCTTTCTTT. It yields the protein CASILAGGSNTEAFF.